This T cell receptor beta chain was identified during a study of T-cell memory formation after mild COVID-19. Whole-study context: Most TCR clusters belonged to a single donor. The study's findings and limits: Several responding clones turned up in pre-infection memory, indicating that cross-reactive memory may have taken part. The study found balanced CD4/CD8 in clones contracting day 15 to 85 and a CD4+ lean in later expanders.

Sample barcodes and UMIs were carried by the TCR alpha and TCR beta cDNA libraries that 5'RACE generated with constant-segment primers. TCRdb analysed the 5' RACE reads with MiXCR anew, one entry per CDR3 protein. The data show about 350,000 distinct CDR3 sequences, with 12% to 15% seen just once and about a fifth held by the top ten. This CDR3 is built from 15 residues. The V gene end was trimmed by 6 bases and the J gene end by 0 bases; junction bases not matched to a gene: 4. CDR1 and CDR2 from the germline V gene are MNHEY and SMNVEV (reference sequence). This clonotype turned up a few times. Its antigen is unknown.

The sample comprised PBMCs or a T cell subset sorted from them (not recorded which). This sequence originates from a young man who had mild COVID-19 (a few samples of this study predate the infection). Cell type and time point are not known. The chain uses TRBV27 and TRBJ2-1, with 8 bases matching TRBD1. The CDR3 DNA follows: TGTGCCAGCAGCCCCACAGGGGGCTCCTACAATGAGCAGTTCTTC. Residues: CASSPTGGSYNEQFF.